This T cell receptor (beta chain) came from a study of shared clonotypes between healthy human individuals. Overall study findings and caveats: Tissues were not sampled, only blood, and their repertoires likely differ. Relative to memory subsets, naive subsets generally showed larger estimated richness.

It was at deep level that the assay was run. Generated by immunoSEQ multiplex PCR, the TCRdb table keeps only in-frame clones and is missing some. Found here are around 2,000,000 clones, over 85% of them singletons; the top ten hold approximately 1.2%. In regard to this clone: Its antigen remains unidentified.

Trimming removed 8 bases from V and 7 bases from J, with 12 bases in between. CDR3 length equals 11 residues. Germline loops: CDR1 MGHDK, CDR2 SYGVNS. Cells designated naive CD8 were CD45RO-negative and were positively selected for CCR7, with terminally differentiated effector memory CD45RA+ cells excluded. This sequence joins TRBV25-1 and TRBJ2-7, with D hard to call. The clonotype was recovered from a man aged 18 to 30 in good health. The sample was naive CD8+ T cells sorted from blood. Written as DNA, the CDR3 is TGTGCCAGCGACCTCCTCGGAGAGCAGTACTTC. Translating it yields CASDLLGEQYF.